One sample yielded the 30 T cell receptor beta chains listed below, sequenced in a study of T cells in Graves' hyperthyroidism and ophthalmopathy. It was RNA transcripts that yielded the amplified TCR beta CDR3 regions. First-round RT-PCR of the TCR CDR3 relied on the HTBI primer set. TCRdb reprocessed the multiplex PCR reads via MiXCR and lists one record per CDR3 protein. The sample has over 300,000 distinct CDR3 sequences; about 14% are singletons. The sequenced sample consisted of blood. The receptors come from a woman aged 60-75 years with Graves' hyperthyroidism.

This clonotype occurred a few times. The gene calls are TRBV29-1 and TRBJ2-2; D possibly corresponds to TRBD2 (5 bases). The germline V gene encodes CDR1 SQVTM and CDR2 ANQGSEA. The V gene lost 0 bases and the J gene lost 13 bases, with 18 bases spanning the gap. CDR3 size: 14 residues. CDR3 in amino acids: CSVEDYGVGGGLFF. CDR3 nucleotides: TGCAGCGTTGAAGATTACGGTGTCGGCGGAGGGCTGTTTTTT.

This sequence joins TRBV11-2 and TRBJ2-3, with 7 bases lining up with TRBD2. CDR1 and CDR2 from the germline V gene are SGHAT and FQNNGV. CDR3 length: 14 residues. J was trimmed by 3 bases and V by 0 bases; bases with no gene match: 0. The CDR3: CASSLEAGTDTQYF. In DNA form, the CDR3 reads TGTGCCAGCAGCTTAGAAGCGGGGACAGATACGCAGTATTTT.

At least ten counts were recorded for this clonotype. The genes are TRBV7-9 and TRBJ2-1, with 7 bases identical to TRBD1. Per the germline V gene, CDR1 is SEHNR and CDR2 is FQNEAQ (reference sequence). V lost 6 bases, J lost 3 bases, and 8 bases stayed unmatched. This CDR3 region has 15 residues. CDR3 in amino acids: CASSQTGNSYNEQFF. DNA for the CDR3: TGTGCCAGCAGTCAGACAGGGAACAGCTACAATGAGCAGTTCTTC.

The CDR3 bases are TGTGCCAGCAGCTTGGGACTGAAAGCCTACAATGAGCAGTTCTTC. Its protein is CASSLGLKAYNEQFF. J is TRBJ2-1 and V is TRBV13, with a weak D call TRBD2 (6 bases). Trimming removed 3 bases from V and 2 bases from J, with 11 bases in between. This CDR3 contains 15 residues. CDR1 is PRHDT, CDR2 FYEKMQ, per germline (reference sequence).

The CDR3 sequence: CASGFLGVGFYGYTF. The CDR3 nucleotides are TGTGCCAGCGGCTTTCTAGGGGTGGGCTTCTATGGCTACACCTTC. The chain uses TRBV6-1 and TRBJ1-2; possible D gene TRBD1, 5 bases. Trimming took off 8 bases at V and 4 bases at J, with 20 bases between the two ends. CDR1 is MNHNS, CDR2 SASEGT, per germline. This CDR3 comprises 15 residues.

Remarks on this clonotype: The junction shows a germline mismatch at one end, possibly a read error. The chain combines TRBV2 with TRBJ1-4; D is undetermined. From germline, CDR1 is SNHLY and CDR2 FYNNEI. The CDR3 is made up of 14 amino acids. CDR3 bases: TGTACCAGCACTAGAGGACGGTTGGGAAAAAAACTGTTTTTT. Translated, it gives CTSTRGRLGKKLFF.

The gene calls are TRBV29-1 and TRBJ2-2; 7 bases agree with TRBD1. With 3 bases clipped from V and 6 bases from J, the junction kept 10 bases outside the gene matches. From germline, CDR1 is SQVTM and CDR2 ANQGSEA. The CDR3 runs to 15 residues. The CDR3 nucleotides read TGCAGCGTTGAGTGGCAGGGGGTGGCCCCCGGGGAGCTGTTTTTT. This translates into CSVEWQGVAPGELFF.

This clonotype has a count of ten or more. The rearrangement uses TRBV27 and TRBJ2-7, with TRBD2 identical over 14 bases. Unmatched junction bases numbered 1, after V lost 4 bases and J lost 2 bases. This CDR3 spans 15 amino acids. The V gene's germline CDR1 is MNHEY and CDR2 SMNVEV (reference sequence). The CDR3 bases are TGTGCCAGCAGTTCGGGACTAGCGGGGGCCTACGAGCAGTACTTC. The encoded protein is CASSSGLAGAYEQYF.

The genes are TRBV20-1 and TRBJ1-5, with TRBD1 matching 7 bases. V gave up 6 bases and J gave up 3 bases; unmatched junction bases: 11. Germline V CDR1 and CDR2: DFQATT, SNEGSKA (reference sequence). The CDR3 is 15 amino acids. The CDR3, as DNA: TGCAGTGCCTCGGTTTCAGGACAGGTCAATCAGCCCCAGCATTTT. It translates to CSASVSGQVNQPQHF.

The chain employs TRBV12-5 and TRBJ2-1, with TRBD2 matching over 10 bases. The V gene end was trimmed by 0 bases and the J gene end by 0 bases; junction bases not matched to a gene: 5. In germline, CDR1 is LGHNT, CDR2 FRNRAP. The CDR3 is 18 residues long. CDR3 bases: TGTGCTAGTGGTTTGGTACGGCTAGCGGGAGTCTCCTACAATGAGCAGTTCTTC. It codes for CASGLVRLAGVSYNEQFF.

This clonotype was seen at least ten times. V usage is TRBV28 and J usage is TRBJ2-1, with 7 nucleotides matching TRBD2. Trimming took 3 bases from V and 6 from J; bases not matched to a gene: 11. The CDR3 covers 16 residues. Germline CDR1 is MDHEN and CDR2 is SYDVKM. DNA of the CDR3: TGTGCCAGCAGTTTCCCCCTAGCGGAGACCGGCAATGAGCAGTTCTTC. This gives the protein CASSFPLAETGNEQFF.

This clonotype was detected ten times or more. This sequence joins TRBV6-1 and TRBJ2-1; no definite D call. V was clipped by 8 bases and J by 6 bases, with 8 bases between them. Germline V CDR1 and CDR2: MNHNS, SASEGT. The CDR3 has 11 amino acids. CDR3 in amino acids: CASWWSNEQFF. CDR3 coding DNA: TGTGCCAGCTGGTGGAGCAATGAGCAGTTCTTC.

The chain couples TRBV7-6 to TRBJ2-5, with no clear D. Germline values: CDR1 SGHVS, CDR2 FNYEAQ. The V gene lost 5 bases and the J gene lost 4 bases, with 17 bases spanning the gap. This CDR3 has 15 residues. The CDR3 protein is CASSATDALGETQYF. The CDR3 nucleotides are TGTGCCAGCAGCGCCACGGACGCTCTCGGAGAGACCCAGTACTTC.

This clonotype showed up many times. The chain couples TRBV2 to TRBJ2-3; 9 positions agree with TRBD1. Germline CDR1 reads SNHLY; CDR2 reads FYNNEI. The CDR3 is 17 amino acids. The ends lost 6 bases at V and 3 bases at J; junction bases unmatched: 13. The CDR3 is CASRILSRQGGTDTQYF. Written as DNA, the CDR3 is TGTGCCAGCAGAATCCTATCAAGACAGGGGGGGACAGATACGCAGTATTTT.

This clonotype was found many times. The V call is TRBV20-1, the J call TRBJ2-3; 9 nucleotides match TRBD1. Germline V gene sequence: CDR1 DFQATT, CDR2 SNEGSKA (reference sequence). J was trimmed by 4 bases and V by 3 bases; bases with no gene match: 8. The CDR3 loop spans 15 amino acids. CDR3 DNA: TGCAGTGCTAGGGGACAGGGTGGGGGTGCAGATACGCAGTATTTT. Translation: CSARGQGGGADTQYF.

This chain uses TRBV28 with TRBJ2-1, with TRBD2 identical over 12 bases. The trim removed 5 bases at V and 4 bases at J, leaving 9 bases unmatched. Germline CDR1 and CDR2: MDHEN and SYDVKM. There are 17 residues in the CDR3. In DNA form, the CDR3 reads TGTGCCAGCAGTGAGCGGGGACTAGCGGGCATATACAATGAGCAGTTCTTC. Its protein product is CASSERGLAGIYNEQFF. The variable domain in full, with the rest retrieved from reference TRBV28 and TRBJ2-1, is DVKVTQSSRYLVKRTGEKVFLECVQDMDHENMFWYRQDPGLGLRLIYFSYDVKMKEKGDIPEGYSVSREKKERFSLILESASTNQTSMYLCASSERGLAGIYNEQFFGPGTRLTVL.

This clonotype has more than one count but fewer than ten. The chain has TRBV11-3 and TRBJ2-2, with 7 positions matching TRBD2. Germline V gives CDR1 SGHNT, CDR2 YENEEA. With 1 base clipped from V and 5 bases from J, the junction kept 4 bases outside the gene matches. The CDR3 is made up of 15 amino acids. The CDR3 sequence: CASSLGDYETGELFF. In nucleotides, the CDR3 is TGTGCCAGCAGCTTAGGGGACTACGAAACCGGGGAGCTGTTTTTT. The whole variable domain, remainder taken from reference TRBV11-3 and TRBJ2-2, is EAGVVQSPRYKIIEKKQPVAFWCNPISGHNTLYWYLQNLGQGPELLIRYENEEAVDDSQLPKDRFSAERLKGVDSTLKIQPAELGDSAVYLCASSLGDYETGELFFGEGSRLTVL.

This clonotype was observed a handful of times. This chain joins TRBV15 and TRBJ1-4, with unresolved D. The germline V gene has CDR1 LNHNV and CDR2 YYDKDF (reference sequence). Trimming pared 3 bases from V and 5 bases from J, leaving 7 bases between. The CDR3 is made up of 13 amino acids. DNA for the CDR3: TGTGCCACCAGCAGCCTTGGGAATGAAAAACTGTTTTTT. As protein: CATSSLGNEKLFF. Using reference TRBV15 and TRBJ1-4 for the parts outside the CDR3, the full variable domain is DAMVIQNPRYQVTQFGKPVTLSCSQTLNHNVMYWYQQKSSQAPKLLFHYYDKDFNNEADTPDNFQSRRPNTSFCFLDIRSPGLGDTAMYLCATSSLGNEKLFFGSGTQLSVL.

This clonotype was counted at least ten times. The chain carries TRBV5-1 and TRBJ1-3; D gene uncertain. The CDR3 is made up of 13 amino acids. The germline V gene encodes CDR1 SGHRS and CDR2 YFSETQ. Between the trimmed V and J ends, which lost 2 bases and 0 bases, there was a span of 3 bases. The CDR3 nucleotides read TGCGCCAGCAGCTTTAGCTCTGGAAACACCATATATTTT. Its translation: CASSFSSGNTIYF.

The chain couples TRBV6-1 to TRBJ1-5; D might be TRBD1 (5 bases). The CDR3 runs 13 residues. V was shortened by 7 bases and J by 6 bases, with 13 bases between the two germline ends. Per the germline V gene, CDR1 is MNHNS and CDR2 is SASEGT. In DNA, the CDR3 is TGTGCCAGCAAGTCAGGGAGAGGTCAGCCCCAGCATTTT. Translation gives CASKSGRGQPQHF.

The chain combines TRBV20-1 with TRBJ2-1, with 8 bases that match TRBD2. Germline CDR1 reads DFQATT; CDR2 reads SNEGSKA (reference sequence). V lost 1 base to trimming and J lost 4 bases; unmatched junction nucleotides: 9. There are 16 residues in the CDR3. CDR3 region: CSARGPEIAGYNEQFF. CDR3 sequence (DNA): TGCAGTGCTAGAGGCCCCGAGATAGCGGGATACAATGAGCAGTTCTTC.

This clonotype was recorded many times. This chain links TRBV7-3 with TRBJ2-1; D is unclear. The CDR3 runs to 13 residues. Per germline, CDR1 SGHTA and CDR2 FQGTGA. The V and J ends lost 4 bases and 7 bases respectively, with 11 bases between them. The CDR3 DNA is TGTGCCAGCAGCTCTTATTCGCCAAATGAGCAGTTCTTC. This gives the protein CASSSYSPNEQFF.

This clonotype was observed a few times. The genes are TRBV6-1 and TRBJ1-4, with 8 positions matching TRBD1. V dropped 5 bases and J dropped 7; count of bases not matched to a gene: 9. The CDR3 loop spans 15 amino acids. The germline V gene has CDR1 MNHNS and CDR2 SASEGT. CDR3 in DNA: TGTGCCAGCAGTTTCCAGGGGGCGCGGGGTGAAAAACTGTTTTTT. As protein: CASSFQGARGEKLFF.

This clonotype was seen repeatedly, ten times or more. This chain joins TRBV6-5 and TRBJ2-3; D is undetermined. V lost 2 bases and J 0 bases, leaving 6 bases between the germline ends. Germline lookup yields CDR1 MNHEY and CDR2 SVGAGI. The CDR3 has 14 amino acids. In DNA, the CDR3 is TGTGCCAGCAGTTACACTCCTAGCACAGATACGCAGTATTTT. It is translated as CASSYTPSTDTQYF.

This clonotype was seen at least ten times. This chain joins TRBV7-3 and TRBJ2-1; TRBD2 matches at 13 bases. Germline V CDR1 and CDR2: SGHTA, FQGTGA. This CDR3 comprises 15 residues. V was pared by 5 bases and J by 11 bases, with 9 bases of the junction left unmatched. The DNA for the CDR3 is TGTGCCAGCAGCCCCCAGGGACTAGCGGGAAGAAAGCAGTTCTTC. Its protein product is CASSPQGLAGRKQFF.

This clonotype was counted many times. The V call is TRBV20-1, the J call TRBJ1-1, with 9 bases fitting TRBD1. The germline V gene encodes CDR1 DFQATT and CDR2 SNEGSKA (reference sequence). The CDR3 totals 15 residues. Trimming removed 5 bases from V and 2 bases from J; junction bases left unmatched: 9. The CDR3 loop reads CSAPDRGGFNTEAFF. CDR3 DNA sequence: TGCAGTGCTCCGGACAGGGGCGGATTCAACACTGAAGCTTTCTTT.

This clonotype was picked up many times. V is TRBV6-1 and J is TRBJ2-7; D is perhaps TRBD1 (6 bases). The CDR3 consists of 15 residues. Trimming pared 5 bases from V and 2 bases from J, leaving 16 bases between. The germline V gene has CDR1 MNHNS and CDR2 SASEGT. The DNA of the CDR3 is TGTGCCAGCAGTAATCCCGGACAGACTGCCTACGAGCAGTACTTC. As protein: CASSNPGQTAYEQYF.

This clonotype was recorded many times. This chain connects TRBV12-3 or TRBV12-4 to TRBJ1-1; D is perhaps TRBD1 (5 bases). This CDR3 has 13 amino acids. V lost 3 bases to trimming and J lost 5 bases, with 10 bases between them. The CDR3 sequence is CASSLQGGTEAFF. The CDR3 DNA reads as TGTGCCAGCAGTTTGCAGGGAGGGACTGAAGCTTTCTTT.

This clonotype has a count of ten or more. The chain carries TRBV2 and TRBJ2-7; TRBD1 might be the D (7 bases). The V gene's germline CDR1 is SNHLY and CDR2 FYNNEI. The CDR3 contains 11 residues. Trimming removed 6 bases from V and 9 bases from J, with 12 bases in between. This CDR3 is CASSRQGGQYF. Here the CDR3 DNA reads TGTGCCAGCAGCAGACAGGGAGGGCAGTACTTC.

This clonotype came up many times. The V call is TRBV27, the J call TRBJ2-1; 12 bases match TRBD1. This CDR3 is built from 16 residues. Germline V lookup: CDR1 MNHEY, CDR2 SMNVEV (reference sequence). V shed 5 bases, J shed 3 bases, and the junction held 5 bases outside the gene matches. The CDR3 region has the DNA TGTGCCAGCAGTGGGGACAGGGGGCAGGTCTACAATGAGCAGTTCTTC. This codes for CASSGDRGQVYNEQFF.